Listed below are T cell receptor beta chains from one sample, sequenced in a study of cytomegalovirus exposure and HLA in healthy donors. The assay was immunoSEQ multiplex PCR, and TCRdb's table has in-frame clones only and misses some. This table has 150,000 to 200,000 clones, roughly 89% appearing once. The specimen was PBMCs. These receptors originate from a woman aged 25 to 39 in good health and CMV-seronegative. The conserved cysteine and the conserved F or W are not part of the CDR3 here.

v_gene	j_gene	len	CDR3aa
TRBV5-1	TRBJ2-3	14	ASSLGGTSGTDTQY
TRBV7-2	TRBJ1-1	13	ASSLMFGYPTEAF
TRBV5-1	TRBJ1-2	13	ASSPGDRSNYGYT
TRBV5-8	TRBJ1-6	15	ASSLSLQGALASPLH
TRBV25-1	TRBJ1-6	13	ASSEYTRGNSPLH
TRBV11-3	TRBJ2-7	12	ASSPGLGYGEQY
TRBV15	TRBJ2-7	14	ATSKVMQAHSYEQY
TRBV19	TRBJ1-5	10	ASKGVSQPQH
TRBV6-6	TRBJ2-7	13	ASSYNVGQTYEQY
TRBV27	TRBJ1-1	11	ASSLDSDTEAF
TRBV19	TRBJ2-3	11	ATQNLGTDTQY
TRBV5-6	TRBJ1-3	12	ASFLTPGGNTIY
TRBV4-2	TRBJ2-3	15	ASSQELAGGLGDTQY
TRBV6-5	TRBJ1-4	12	ASSRGTGNEKLF
TRBV5-4	TRBJ2-3	11	ASSLGPTDTQY
TRBV4-2	TRBJ2-5	13	ASSPGRGGGETQY
TRBV7-8	TRBJ1-1	15	ASSSTYGWDMNTEAF
TRBV7-8	TRBJ1-1	12	ASSLLLRSTEAF
TRBV9	TRBJ1-2	13	PRGQGTPRLDGYT
TRBV25-1	TRBJ2-5	15	ASSDWVVSGRQETQY
TRBV5-4	TRBJ1-4	12	ASSLDQISEKLF
TRBV6-1	TRBJ1-1	13	ASSVDRALNTEAF